The present T cell receptor (beta chain) was sequenced within a study of T-cell memory formation after mild COVID-19. General study findings and limits: Pre-infection memory already had some responding clones, implying cross-reactive memory joined. Contracting clones localized mainly to CM and EM when CD4+ and mainly to EMRA when CD8+.

This clonotype was detected many times. What it binds is not known. Germline assignment: CDR1 SQVTM and CDR2 ANQGSEA. The junction had 4 bases not matched to a gene; V was cut back by 3 bases and J by 3 bases. This CDR3 region has 13 residues. TCRdb processed the 5' RACE reads anew with MiXCR; each CDR3 protein has one entry. The sample holds just under 550,000 distinct CDR3 sequences, roughly 22% seen once. The source of this sequence is an adult woman who had mild COVID-19 (a few samples of this study predate the infection). Cell type and time point are not known. The chain combines TRBV29-1 with TRBJ2-5, with TRBD2 matching 7 bases. The source material was PBMCs or a T cell subset sorted from them (not recorded which). The CDR3 sequence is CSVEKAGEETQYF. The CDR3 region has the DNA TGCAGCGTTGAGAAGGCGGGGGAAGAGACCCAGTACTTC.